These 11 T cell receptor beta chains were sequenced from one sample in a study of T cell responses to AZD1222 COVID-19 vaccine. The assay was immunoSEQ multiplex PCR, and TCRdb's table has in-frame clones only and misses some. Of about 76,000 clones detected, more than 75% appear once; the ten largest clones hold 4% to 5.5%. This specimen consisted of peripheral blood, obtained on day 0 of MenACWY control vaccination. These receptors all stem from an adult in good health.

The chain combines TRBV11-3 with TRBJ2-6; no definite D call. Per germline, CDR1 SGHNT and CDR2 YENEEA. The CDR3 loop spans 14 amino acids. The V end lost 4 bases, the J end lost 0 bases, and 4 bases lay between the germline ends. The CDR3 sequence is CASSSGSGANVLTF. The DNA for the CDR3 is TGTGCCAGCAGCTCTGGCTCTGGGGCCAACGTCCTGACTTTC.

The rearrangement joins TRBV5-4 to TRBJ1-1; D call uncertain. V was pared by 2 bases and J by 3 bases, with 2 bases between. Germline assignment: CDR1 SGHNT and CDR2 YYREEE (reference sequence). The CDR3 is made up of 11 amino acids. In DNA form, the CDR3 reads TGTGCCAGCAGCTTAGACACTGAAGCTTTCTTT. It yields the protein CASSLDTEAFF.

This clone was seen just once. J is TRBJ1-2 and V is TRBV24-1; 8 bases map to TRBD1. Germline-derived CDR1 and CDR2 are KGHDR and SFDVKD. The CDR3 runs 14 residues. J was trimmed by 5 bases and V by 5 bases; bases with no gene match: 6. CDR3 residues: CATSGQGTWYGYTF. In DNA, the CDR3 is TGTGCCACCAGTGGACAGGGGACGTGGTATGGCTACACCTTC.

This clone was found once. V and J are TRBV29-1 and TRBJ1-1; 8 nucleotides line up with TRBD1. The CDR3 consists of 13 residues. The germline V gene has CDR1 SQVTM and CDR2 ANQGSEA. V shed 7 bases and J 6 bases; nucleotides not matched to a gene: 10. CDR3 coding DNA: TGCAGCGCGGGGGGACAGGTAAACTCTGAAGCTTTCTTT. Its protein product is CSAGGQVNSEAFF.

This chain links TRBV3-1 (or the pseudogene TRBV3-2) with TRBJ1-6, with TRBD1 as a possible D gene (5 bases). The CDR3 sequence is 15 residues long. Per the germline V gene, CDR1 is LGHDT and CDR2 is YNNKEL (reference sequence). V lost 0 bases and J 9 bases, leaving 12 bases between the germline ends. CDR3 sequence (DNA): TGTGCCAGCAGCCAAGAATCCAGGGTCGGTTCACCCCTCCACTTT. Its translation: CASSQESRVGSPLHF.

V usage is TRBV7-2 and J usage is TRBJ2-5, with D possibly TRBD1 on 5 matching bases. Germline values: CDR1 SGHTA, CDR2 FQGNSA. V was cut by 2 bases and J by 1 base, with 11 bases left in between. The CDR3 has 15 residues. The CDR3 DNA reads as TGTGCCAGCAGCTTATTACAGGCCCTCCAAGAGACCCAGTACTTC. It encodes CASSLLQALQETQYF. Full variable domain (rest looked up from reference TRBV7-2 and TRBJ2-5): GAGVSQSPSNKVTEKGKDVELRCDPISGHTALYWYRQSLGQGLEFLIYFQGNSAPDKSGLPSDRFSAERTGGSVSTLTIQRTQQEDSAVYLCASSLLQALQETQYFGPGTRLLVL.

The chain carries TRBV9 and TRBJ2-2; 15 bases are a match to TRBD2. The V gene end was trimmed by 4 bases and the J gene end by 5 bases; junction bases not matched to a gene: 15. The CDR3 length is 20 residues. Per the germline V gene, CDR1 is SGDLS and CDR2 is YYNGEE. The CDR3 spells CASSRLLWTSGRADTGELFF. DNA for the CDR3: TGTGCCAGCAGCCGCCTCCTTTGGACTAGCGGGAGGGCCGATACCGGGGAGCTGTTTTTT.

V gene TRBV28 combines with J gene TRBJ2-1; the match to TRBD1 covers 7 bases. Trimming cost V 5 bases and J 6 bases; bases outside gene matches: 13. Germline V gene data show CDR1 as MDHEN and CDR2 as SYDVKM. CDR3 length: 16 residues. The CDR3 here is CASSPTRDSWSNEQFF. The DNA of the CDR3 is TGTGCCAGCAGTCCAACCCGGGACAGCTGGTCCAATGAGCAGTTCTTC. Full variable domain (remainder filled in from reference TRBV28 and TRBJ2-1): DVKVTQSSRYLVKRTGEKVFLECVQDMDHENMFWYRQDPGLGLRLIYFSYDVKMKEKGDIPEGYSVSREKKERFSLILESASTNQTSMYLCASSPTRDSWSNEQFFGPGTRLTVL.

The genes are TRBV29-1 and TRBJ2-3; the match to TRBD1 covers 9 bases. The trim removed 7 bases at V and 3 bases at J, leaving 8 bases unmatched. CDR3 length equals 14 residues. In germline, CDR1 is SQVTM, CDR2 ANQGSEA. The CDR3 here is CSARDRVATDTQYF. The CDR3 DNA sequence: TGCAGCGCCCGGGACAGGGTGGCTACAGATACGCAGTATTTT.

The rearrangement links TRBV19 to TRBJ1-5; TRBD1 might be the D (5 bases). CDR3 length: 13 amino acids. V gave up 5 bases and J gave up 6 bases, with 11 bases separating them. Germline V CDR1 and CDR2: LNHDA, SQIVND (reference sequence). The CDR3 nucleotides read TGTGCCAGTAGTGAAGGGGTGGGTCAGCCCCAGCATTTT. It translates to CASSEGVGQPQHF. Together with reference TRBV19 and TRBJ1-5, the CDR3 gives the full variable domain: DGGITQSPKYLFRKEGQNVTLSCEQNLNHDAMYWYRQDPGQGLRLIYYSQIVNDFQKGDIAEGYSVSREKKESFPLTVTSAQKNPTAFYLCASSEGVGQPQHFGDGTRLSIL.

V usage is TRBV2 and J usage is TRBJ2-7; 9 nucleotides align to TRBD2. This CDR3 has 15 residues. Germline loops: CDR1 SNHLY, CDR2 FYNNEI. V lost 3 bases to trimming and J lost 5 bases; unmatched junction nucleotides: 8. CDR3 DNA sequence: TGTGCCAGCAGTGACGCCCTAGCGGGGAGGCACGAGCAGTACTTC. It is translated as CASSDALAGRHEQYF.